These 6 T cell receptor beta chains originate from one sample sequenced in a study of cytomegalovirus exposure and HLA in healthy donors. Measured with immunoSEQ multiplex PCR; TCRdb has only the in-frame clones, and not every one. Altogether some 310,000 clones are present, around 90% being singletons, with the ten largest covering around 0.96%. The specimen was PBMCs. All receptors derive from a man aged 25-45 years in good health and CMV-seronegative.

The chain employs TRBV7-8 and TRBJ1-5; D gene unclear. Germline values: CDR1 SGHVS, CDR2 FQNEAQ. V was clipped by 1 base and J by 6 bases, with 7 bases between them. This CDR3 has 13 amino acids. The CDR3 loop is CASSLVESQPQHF. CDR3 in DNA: TGTGCCAGCAGCTTAGTCGAGTCTCAGCCCCAGCATTTT.

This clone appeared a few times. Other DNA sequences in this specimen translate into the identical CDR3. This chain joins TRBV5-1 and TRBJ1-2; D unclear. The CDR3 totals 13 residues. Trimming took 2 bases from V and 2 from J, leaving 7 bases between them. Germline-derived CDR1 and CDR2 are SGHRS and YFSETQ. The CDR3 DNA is TGCGCCAGCAGCTTCACGGAGAACTATGGCTACACCTTC. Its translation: CASSFTENYGYTF. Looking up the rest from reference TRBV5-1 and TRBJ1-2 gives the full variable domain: KAGVTQTPRYLIKTRGQQVTLSCSPISGHRSVSWYQQTPGQGLQFLFEYFSETQRNKGNFPGRFSGRQFSNSRSEMNVSTLELGDSALYLCASSFTENYGYTFGSGTRLTVV.

As DNA, the CDR3 is TGTGCCAGCAGTTACTCGATAGCGATGACAGATACGCAGTATTTT. Its translation: CASSYSIAMTDTQYF. The V gene is TRBV6-5, the J gene TRBJ2-3, with D perhaps matching TRBD2 (5 bases). Germline V lookup: CDR1 MNHEY, CDR2 SVGAGI. With 0 bases removed from V and 3 bases from J, the gap between germline ends came to 10 bases. This CDR3 has 15 amino acids.

This chain's CDR3 is CASSLEGGNTEAFF. The CDR3 coding sequence is TGTGCCAGCAGTTTGGAAGGGGGGAACACTGAAGCTTTCTTT. The J gene is TRBJ1-1, the V gene TRBV27; possible D gene TRBD1, 6 bases. Trimming shortened V by 3 bases and J by 1 base, and 9 bases separated the two germline ends. The CDR3 length is 14 residues. The germline V gene has CDR1 MNHEY and CDR2 SMNVEV (reference sequence).

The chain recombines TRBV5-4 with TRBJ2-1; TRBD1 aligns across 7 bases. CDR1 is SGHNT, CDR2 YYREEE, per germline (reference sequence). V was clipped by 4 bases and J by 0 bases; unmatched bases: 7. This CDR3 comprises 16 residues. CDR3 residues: CASSLDRWSSYNEQFF. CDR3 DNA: TGTGCCAGCAGCCTGGACAGGTGGAGCTCCTACAATGAGCAGTTCTTC.

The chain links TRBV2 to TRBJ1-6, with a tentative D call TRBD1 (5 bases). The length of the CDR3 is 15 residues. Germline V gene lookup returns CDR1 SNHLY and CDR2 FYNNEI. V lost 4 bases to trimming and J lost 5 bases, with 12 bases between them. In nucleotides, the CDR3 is TGTGCCAGCAGTGTACTGGACACAGATAATTCACCCCTCCACTTT. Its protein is CASSVLDTDNSPLHF.